This T cell receptor (beta chain) appears in the sequencing data of a study of blood T cell repertoires in COVID-19. Study-level information: Spain, Italy and the United States supplied samples that represented acute and convalescent COVID-19. Sample material is recorded as cDNA or gDNA derived from T cells, B-cell-depleted T cells, or PBMCs.

The V end lost 5 bases, the J end lost 0 bases, and 11 bases lay between the germline ends. The CDR3 loop spans 15 amino acids. The germline V gene has CDR1 MNHEY and CDR2 SMNVEV (reference sequence). As originally analysed: Researchers report that nucleated cell counts were estimated from reference gene primer amplification. Sequenced by immunoSEQ multiplex PCR; TCRdb stores in-frame clones only, minus some. The V and J calls and clone size come from that table; D and trimming were worked out from the DNA. The table shows about 180,000 clones, with around 90% occurring only once. Patients of the Seattle cohort, enrolled during active infection, were followed longitudinally.

This chain connects TRBV27 to TRBJ2-1; D is possibly TRBD1 (6 bases). The origin of this receptor is a man between 60 and 75 years old with COVID-19, enrolled during active disease. The specimen was peripheral blood. In DNA form, the CDR3 reads TGTGCCAGCAGTCCAAACAGGGACTCCTACAATGAGCAGTTCTTC. Its translation is CASSPNRDSYNEQFF.